Presented here are 7 T cell receptor beta chains from one specimen sequenced in a study of patients and donors after allogeneic stem cell transplantation. TCRdb reprocessed the RT-PCR reads via MiXCR and lists one record per CDR3 protein. The profile shows 390,000 or so distinct CDR3 sequences, around 15% of them singletons. The sequenced material came from blood, either unsorted or a sorted T cell fraction (not recorded which). These receptors were obtained from a human donor who was either an allogeneic HSCT recipient or a stem cell or donor lymphocyte infusion donor (not recorded which). It is not recorded whose cells these are; they may come from a transplant donor.

With regard to this clonotype: The CDR3 does not close with the conserved phenylalanine or tryptophan, likely indicating a read error. The gene calls are TRBV20-1 and TRBJ2-5, with D hard to call. CDR3 size: 12 residues. Germline V CDR1 and CDR2: DFQATT, SNEGSKA (reference sequence). V was clipped by 5 bases and J by 0 bases, with 7 bases between them. In nucleotides, the CDR3 is TGCAGTGCTCCAGAGTACCAAGAGACCCAGTACCTC. It yields the protein CSAPEYQETQYL.

The rearrangement uses TRBV12-3 or TRBV12-4 and TRBJ1-1; D might be TRBD1 (5 bases). The V gene lost 3 bases and the J gene lost 1 base, with 9 bases spanning the gap. This CDR3 region has 14 residues. The CDR3 DNA reads as TGTGCCAGCAGTTTCCGACAGACGAACACTGAAGCTTTCTTT. Translating it yields CASSFRQTNTEAFF.

This clonotype was counted between two and nine times. The CDR3 protein is CASSLRDGRMNTEAFF. CDR3 sequence (DNA): TGTGCCAGCAGTTTAAGGGACGGGCGCATGAACACTGAAGCTTTCTTT. V and J are TRBV27 and TRBJ1-1; D is perhaps TRBD1 (5 bases). The CDR3 consists of 16 residues. Germline loops: CDR1 MNHEY, CDR2 SMNVEV (reference sequence). V was pared by 2 bases and J by 0 bases, with 13 bases between.

This clonotype was detected only a few times. The chain links TRBV5-1 to TRBJ1-4, with D possibly matching TRBD1 (5 bases). The germline V gene encodes CDR1 SGHRS and CDR2 YFSETQ. V was shortened by 4 bases and J by 8 bases, with 15 bases between the two germline ends. CDR3 length: 14 amino acids. The CDR3 loop reads CASSGRGVGEKLFF. Here the CDR3 DNA reads TGCGCCAGCAGCGGAAGGGGAGTTGGCGAAAAACTGTTTTTT. The full variable domain, rest sourced from reference TRBV5-1 and TRBJ1-4, is KAGVTQTPRYLIKTRGQQVTLSCSPISGHRSVSWYQQTPGQGLQFLFEYFSETQRNKGNFPGRFSGRQFSNSRSEMNVSTLELGDSALYLCASSGRGVGEKLFFGSGTQLSVL.

The chain recombines TRBV2 with TRBJ2-2; tentatively, D is TRBD2 (6 bases). Trimming cost V 5 bases and J 4 bases, with 11 bases left between them. There are 14 residues in the CDR3. Germline assignment: CDR1 SNHLY and CDR2 FYNNEI. The CDR3 nucleotides are TGTGCCAGCAGTCTCGCGGGGTTCACCGGGGAGCTGTTTTTT. Protein sequence: CASSLAGFTGELFF.

This clonotype was seen more than once but under ten times. The V gene is TRBV20-1, the J gene TRBJ1-3; D gene uncertain. V shed 6 bases and J shed 0 bases, with 3 bases lying between them. Germline-derived CDR1 and CDR2 are DFQATT and SNEGSKA (reference sequence). The CDR3 totals 11 residues. CDR3 amino acids: CSAPSGNTIYF. CDR3 nucleotide sequence: TGCAGTGCCCCCTCTGGAAACACCATATATTTT.

This clonotype was counted only a few times. The chain carries TRBV5-1 and TRBJ2-1; TRBD2 might be the D (6 bases). The length of the CDR3 is 16 residues. Germline-derived CDR1 and CDR2 are SGHRS and YFSETQ. V was cut by 4 bases and J by 5 bases, with 19 bases left in between. CDR3 bases: TGCGCCAGCAGCAAGGACGCGGGGTTTTTGGACAATGAGCAGTTCTTC. Translating gives CASSKDAGFLDNEQFF.